One sample yielded the 24 T cell receptor beta chains listed below, sequenced in a study of blood T cell repertoires in COVID-19. Sequencing was performed with immunoSEQ multiplex PCR; in TCRdb, only in-frame clones are kept and a portion is missing. The sample lists fewer than 400,000 clones, 80% to 90% occurring once. The sample taken for sequencing was PBMCs or T cells enriched from blood (not recorded which). These receptor sequences come from a man aged 25 to 45 who had recovered from COVID-19.

The chain recombines TRBV6-5 with TRBJ1-3; D is perhaps TRBD1 (5 bases). The CDR3 is made up of 15 amino acids. The germline CDR1 and CDR2 sequences are MNHEY and SVGAGI. The V and J ends lost 7 bases and 1 base respectively, with 14 bases between them. The CDR3 DNA sequence: TGTGCCAGCACCACAAGGGGCGAATCTGGAAACACCATATATTTT. It yields the protein CASTTRGESGNTIYF.

The V and J genes are TRBV25-1 and TRBJ1-1; no clear D gene. Germline V lookup: CDR1 MGHDK, CDR2 SYGVNS. The length of the CDR3 is 18 residues. Between the trimmed V and J ends, which lost 6 bases and 1 base, there was a span of 24 bases. The CDR3 DNA reads as TGTGCCAGCAGCCCCGGCCCCGGGAGTCCGGCCCCGAACACTGAAGCTTTCTTT. Translating it yields CASSPGPGSPAPNTEAFF.

This rearrangement joins TRBV19 to TRBJ2-2, with 8 bases matching TRBD2. With V trimmed by 8 bases and J by 4 bases, 6 bases remained unmatched. The CDR3 is 14 amino acids. The germline CDR1 and CDR2 sequences are LNHDA and SQIVND (reference sequence). DNA for the CDR3: TGTGCCAGTCGGGAGGGATGGGCCACCGGGGAGCTGTTTTTT. As protein: CASREGWATGELFF.

This sequence joins TRBV27 and TRBJ2-2; D uncertain. Germline V CDR1 and CDR2: MNHEY, SMNVEV (reference sequence). V was cut by 6 bases and J by 0 bases, with 20 bases left in between. The CDR3 has 18 amino acids. CDR3 sequence reads: CASSHLPLKAPNTGELFF. In nucleotides, the CDR3 is TGTGCCAGCAGCCACCTTCCCCTCAAAGCCCCGAACACCGGGGAGCTGTTTTTT.

This clone was recorded once. This chain uses TRBV3-1 (or the pseudogene TRBV3-2) with TRBJ2-3; D perhaps matches TRBD2 (5 bases). Trimming removed 2 bases at V and 3 bases at J, with 18 bases between. This CDR3 region has 17 residues. CDR1 and CDR2 (germline): LGHDT, YNNKEL (reference sequence). CDR3 coding DNA: TGTGCCAGCAGCCAAACGGAGGCAGGCTGGTGGACAGATACGCAGTATTTT. Translated, it gives CASSQTEAGWWTDTQYF.

J is TRBJ1-2 and V is TRBV12-5, with TRBD1 as a possible D gene (5 bases). This CDR3 has 16 residues. The germline gives CDR1 LGHNT, CDR2 FRNRAP. V was cut by 3 bases and J by 7 bases, with 21 bases left in between. The DNA of the CDR3 is TGTGCTAGTGGTTTCTTTTCAGGGAGGGGTTCGGGTGGCTACACCTTC. This encodes CASGFFSGRGSGGYTF.

Concerning this clone itself: At one of its ends the junction is not consistent with the germline gene, which may arise from a read error. The chain carries TRBV9 and TRBJ1-2, with 12 nucleotides matching TRBD1. Germline CDR1 is SGDLS and CDR2 is YYNGEE. CDR3 length: 14 amino acids. The CDR3: CASSVGGQGAKTLF. CDR3 nucleotides: TGTGCCAGCAGCGTAGGGGGACAGGGGGCAAAGACCCTCTTC.

This clone was detected only once. The gene calls are TRBV19 and TRBJ1-2; 9 bases match TRBD1. The V segment lost 3 bases and the J segment 5 bases; nucleotides outside the gene matches: 7. Looked up from germline, CDR1 is LNHDA and CDR2 is SQIVND (reference sequence). The CDR3 extends over 15 amino acids. CDR3 bases: TGTGCCAGTAGTATCCTCGGGACAGGGCATTATGGCTACACCTTC. Its protein product is CASSILGTGHYGYTF.

This sequence joins TRBV19 and TRBJ1-2, with a possible D match to TRBD1 (6 bases). CDR1 and CDR2 (germline): LNHDA, SQIVND (reference sequence). Trimming shortened V by 8 bases and J by 3 bases, and 22 bases separated the two germline ends. This CDR3 comprises 16 residues. This CDR3 reads CASALSDSLRDYGYTF. Written as DNA, the CDR3 is TGTGCCAGTGCCCTATCGGACAGTTTAAGGGACTATGGCTACACCTTC.

This clone was counted many times. The chain carries TRBV4-3 and TRBJ2-3, with 13 bases aligning to TRBD2. J gave up 3 bases and V 3 bases, and 6 bases lay outside the gene matches. The CDR3 loop spans 17 amino acids. CDR1 and CDR2 from the germline V gene are LGHNA and YSLEER. The DNA for the CDR3 is TGCGCCAGCAGCCAGAGGACTAGCGGGGGTGGGACAGATACGCAGTATTTT. It is translated as CASSQRTSGGGTDTQYF.

The genes are TRBV5-1 and TRBJ1-4; D possibly corresponds to TRBD1 (6 bases). The CDR3 extends over 13 amino acids. From germline, CDR1 is SGHRS and CDR2 YFSETQ. V lost 1 base and J lost 5, with 6 bases in between. CDR3 amino acids: CASSLQGNEKLFF. CDR3 DNA sequence: TGCGCCAGCAGCTTGCAGGGGAATGAAAAACTGTTTTTT. Drawing the rest from reference TRBV5-1 and TRBJ1-4, the complete variable domain is KAGVTQTPRYLIKTRGQQVTLSCSPISGHRSVSWYQQTPGQGLQFLFEYFSETQRNKGNFPGRFSGRQFSNSRSEMNVSTLELGDSALYLCASSLQGNEKLFFGSGTQLSVL.

V gene TRBV18 combines with J gene TRBJ1-5; D gene ambiguous. Between the trimmed V and J ends, which lost 3 bases and 0 bases, there was a span of 6 bases. Germline V gives CDR1 KGHSH, CDR2 LQKENI. This CDR3 is 14 amino acids long. CDR3 DNA sequence: TGTGCCAGCTCACCGGGCTATAGCAATCAGCCCCAGCATTTT. Its protein product is CASSPGYSNQPQHF.

V is TRBV13 and J is TRBJ1-2; D might be TRBD1 (6 bases). There are 13 residues in the CDR3. V was trimmed by 7 bases and J by 4 bases, leaving 13 bases between them. CDR1 PRHDT and CDR2 FYEKMQ come from the germline V gene (reference sequence). The CDR3 loop is CASKTGGSYGYTF. CDR3 DNA: TGTGCCAGCAAAACGGGGGGCAGCTATGGCTACACCTTC.

The V gene is TRBV7-2, the J gene TRBJ1-4, with 9 bases lining up with TRBD1. Germline V gives CDR1 SGHTA, CDR2 FQGNSA. V was pared by 3 bases and J by 7 bases, with 6 bases of the junction left unmatched. CDR3 length equals 15 residues. CDR3 DNA sequence: TGTGCCAGCAGCTTGGGGGACAGGGATTTTGAAAAACTGTTTTTT. Protein sequence: CASSLGDRDFEKLFF.

The chain joins TRBV19 to TRBJ1-2; D remains unclear. The CDR3 is 13 residues long. Per germline, CDR1 LNHDA and CDR2 SQIVND (reference sequence). V lost 6 bases and J lost 6, with 14 bases in between. For the CDR3, the DNA is TGTGCCAGTAGACAATCGGGTTGGGATGGCTACACCTTC. Protein: CASRQSGWDGYTF.

The chain recombines TRBV5-1 with TRBJ1-1; a possible D gene is TRBD1 (5 bases). Trimming shortened V by 7 bases and J by 1 base, and 14 bases separated the two germline ends. Germline loops: CDR1 SGHRS, CDR2 YFSETQ. CDR3 length: 14 amino acids. CDR3 protein: CASGQGNSNTEAFF. The DNA for the CDR3 is TGCGCCAGCGGCCAGGGAAATTCGAACACTGAAGCTTTCTTT.

V gene TRBV19 combines with J gene TRBJ1-2; tentatively, D is TRBD1 (5 bases). The length of the CDR3 is 14 residues. The V end lost 2 bases, the J end lost 5 bases, and 12 bases lay between the germline ends. Per germline, CDR1 LNHDA and CDR2 SQIVND (reference sequence). CDR3: CASSISRESYGYTF. CDR3 nucleotide sequence: TGTGCCAGTAGTATAAGCAGGGAATCTTATGGCTACACCTTC.

The gene calls are TRBV11-2 and TRBJ1-1; D gene unclear. The CDR3 has 15 amino acids. V lost 10 bases, J lost 8 bases, and 26 bases lay in between. Germline V gene sequence: CDR1 SGHAT, CDR2 FQNNGV. The CDR3 sequence: CATHPPRVLNTEAFF. In DNA form, the CDR3 reads TGTGCCACCCATCCACCCCGGGTCCTTAATACCGAAGCTTTCTTT.

The CDR3 reads CASSDGPGGNGYTF. CDR3 DNA: TGTGCCAGCAGTGATGGGCCAGGGGGAAATGGCTACACCTTC. This chain links TRBV2 with TRBJ1-2; 7 positions agree with TRBD1. The CDR3 runs to 14 residues. V trimming: 3 bases; J trimming: 6 bases; junction bases outside the gene matches: 7. CDR1 and CDR2 from the germline V gene are SNHLY and FYNNEI. The complete variable domain, with remaining parts taken from reference TRBV2 and TRBJ1-2, reads EPEVTQTPSHQVTQMGQEVILRCVPISNHLYFYWYRQILGQKVEFLVSFYNNEISEKSEIFDDQFSVERPDGSNFTLKIRSTKLEDSAMYFCASSDGPGGNGYTFGSGTRLTVV.

This clone was recorded once. This sequence joins TRBV7-2 and TRBJ2-1; 8 bases map to TRBD1. CDR3 size: 16 residues. V shed 4 bases, J shed 4 bases, and the junction held 9 bases outside the gene matches. Germline V gene lookup returns CDR1 SGHTA and CDR2 FQGNSA. The CDR3 DNA reads as TGTGCCAGCAGCTCCCAGGGGGCGGGGAATTACAATGAGCAGTTCTTC. It codes for CASSSQGAGNYNEQFF.

This chain links TRBV29-1 with TRBJ2-3, with 10 bases aligning to TRBD2. The CDR3 extends over 14 amino acids. Unmatched junction bases numbered 6, after V lost 5 bases and J lost 4 bases. Germline CDR1 SQVTM, CDR2 ANQGSEA. CDR3 DNA: TGCAGCGTTCAGCGGGGGGGCCTAGCAGATACGCAGTATTTT. This codes for CSVQRGGLADTQYF.

This chain joins TRBV6-2 or TRBV6-3 and TRBJ2-5, with TRBD2 matching 7 bases. V shed 2 bases, J shed 6 bases, and the junction held 3 bases outside the gene matches. Germline V gene sequence: CDR1 MNHEY, CDR2 SVGEGT. This CDR3 has 13 residues. The CDR3 DNA reads TGTGCCAGCAGTTACGGGGAGGGGCAGACCCAGTACTTC. Its translation is CASSYGEGQTQYF.

The gene calls are TRBV15 and TRBJ1-4; weak D call: TRBD1 (6 bases). This CDR3 has 14 amino acids. The V end lost 2 bases, the J end lost 8 bases, and 12 bases lay between the germline ends. Germline-derived CDR1 and CDR2 are LNHNV and YYDKDF (reference sequence). The CDR3 protein is CATSRQNRDEKLFF. The CDR3 DNA sequence: TGTGCCACCAGCAGACAGAACAGGGACGAAAAACTGTTTTTT. Drawing the rest from reference TRBV15 and TRBJ1-4, the complete variable domain is DAMVIQNPRYQVTQFGKPVTLSCSQTLNHNVMYWYQQKSSQAPKLLFHYYDKDFNNEADTPDNFQSRRPNTSFCFLDIRSPGLGDTAMYLCATSRQNRDEKLFFGSGTQLSVL.

This clone was detected only a few times. The CDR3 region has the DNA TGTGCCATACGGAGCCTCCCCGGGGAGCTGTTTTTT. Translated: CAIRSLPGELFF. This sequence joins TRBV27 and TRBJ2-2; no clear D gene. Germline lookup yields CDR1 MNHEY and CDR2 SMNVEV (reference sequence). The CDR3 length is 12 residues. Trimming pared 10 bases from V and 6 bases from J, leaving 12 bases between.